The next 26 T cell receptor beta chains were all read from a single sample in a study of regulatory T cells in long-lasting Graves disease. Assembly of TCR beta libraries relied on iRepertoire HTBI primers together with Arm-PCR of CDR3 regions. MiXCR, run by TCRdb on the multiplex PCR reads, gives a single entry per CDR3 protein. The sample includes about 470,000 distinct CDR3 sequences, roughly 21% of them seen just once. This sample's time point: persistent/refractory GD, antithyroid drugs over 5 years with positive TRAb. After RNA was extracted from PBMCs, the TCR library was made from it. Source: peripheral blood mononuclear cells (PBMCs), taken when the disease was refractory, from a patient treated with antithyroid drugs. The receptors originated from a female donor with Graves disease.

This clonotype showed up many times. The CDR3 DNA reads TGTGCCATCAGGCAGGGGGCCGGGAACACTGAAGCTTTCTTT. This translates into CAIRQGAGNTEAFF. The chain is built from TRBV10-3 and TRBJ1-1; 8 bases are a match to TRBD1. The trim removed 6 bases at V and 1 base at J, leaving 4 bases unmatched. There are 14 residues in the CDR3. Germline CDR1 ENHRY, CDR2 SYGVKD.

This clonotype was counted at least ten times. J is TRBJ1-6 and V is TRBV10-3; a weak D match, TRBD1 (6 bases). The CDR3 totals 16 residues. The germline V and J ends were trimmed by 5 bases and 3 bases, with 14 bases remaining between them. Germline lookup yields CDR1 ENHRY and CDR2 SYGVKD. For the CDR3, the DNA is TGTGCCATCAGTTATACGGACAGTCTCTATAATTCACCCCTCCACTTT. This sequence encodes CAISYTDSLYNSPLHF.

The chain recombines TRBV9 with TRBJ1-1; 8 bases are shared with TRBD1. The CDR3 length is 15 residues. The trim removed 3 bases at V and 4 bases at J, leaving 8 bases unmatched. Germline V gene sequence: CDR1 SGDLS, CDR2 YYNGEE. CDR3 residues: CASSAYRGYRTEAFF. In DNA form, the CDR3 reads TGTGCCAGCAGCGCATACAGGGGGTACCGCACTGAAGCTTTCTTT.

This clonotype was recorded at least ten times. The chain employs TRBV4-3 and TRBJ2-4; D call uncertain. Trimming stripped 0 bases from V and 7 bases from J, with 13 bases between. Germline V gives CDR1 LGHNA, CDR2 YSLEER. The length of the CDR3 is 15 residues. The CDR3 DNA reads TGCGCCAGCAGCCAAGAACGGGCGCCAGCTAACATTCAGTACTTC. It is translated as CASSQERAPANIQYF.

This clonotype was counted many times. This rearrangement joins TRBV12-3 or TRBV12-4 to TRBJ2-7; D possibly corresponds to TRBD1 (6 bases). The CDR3 loop spans 13 amino acids. Trimming cost V 7 bases and J 7 bases, with 17 bases left between them. CDR3 residues: CASTYLGAQEQYF. The CDR3 coding sequence is TGTGCCAGCACCTATCTGGGGGCTCAGGAGCAGTACTTC.

This clonotype was seen only a few times. Just one base apart from a much larger clone, this may be a read error. The chain joins TRBV29-1 to TRBJ1-1; D unresolved. Looked up from germline, CDR1 is SQVTM and CDR2 is ANQGSEA. The CDR3 is made up of 12 amino acids. The CDR3, as DNA: TGCAGCGTTGGACGGATGAACACTGAAGCTTCCTTT. Translated: CSVGRMNTEASF. The whole variable domain, filled in from reference TRBV29-1 and TRBJ1-1, reads SAVISQKPSRDICQRGTSLTIQCQVDSQVTMMFWYRQQPGQSLTLIATANQGSEATYESGFVIDKFPISRPNLTFSTLTVSNMSPEDSSIYLCSVGRMNTEASFGQGTRLTVV.

The chain is built from TRBV12-5 and TRBJ2-2, with 12 bases identical to TRBD1. Trimming cost V 4 bases and J 4 bases; bases outside gene matches: 1. This CDR3 spans 15 amino acids. Germline CDR1 and CDR2: LGHNT and FRNRAP. DNA for the CDR3: TGTGCTAGTGGTTCGGGACAGGGGGCCACCGGGGAGCTGTTTTTT. This codes for CASGSGQGATGELFF. The variable domain in full, completed from reference TRBV12-5 and TRBJ2-2, reads DARVTQTPRHKVTEMGQEVTMRCQPILGHNTVFWYRQTMMQGLELLAYFRNRAPLDDSGMPKDRFSAEMPDATLATLKIQPSEPRDSAVYFCASGSGQGATGELFFGEGSRLTVL.

The table lists this clonotype with a count of one. One base away lies a much larger clone, so this may be a sequencing read error. The chain couples TRBV6-2 or TRBV6-3 to TRBJ1-2; 9 bases match TRBD1. The CDR3 consists of 14 residues. The V gene's germline CDR1 is MNHEY and CDR2 SVGEGT. The CDR3 spells CASSVGGQGYGCTF. DNA for the CDR3: TGTGCCAGCAGTGTAGGGGGACAGGGTTATGGCTGCACCTTC.

In this sample, this clonotype turned up many times. The V call is TRBV28, the J call TRBJ1-2; the D gene is possibly TRBD1 (6 bases). V lost 6 bases and J 1 base, leaving 15 bases between the germline ends. The CDR3 covers 15 residues. Germline V CDR1 and CDR2: MDHEN, SYDVKM. The CDR3 loop is CASRAASGVNYGYTF. The DNA for the CDR3 is TGTGCCAGCAGGGCTGCCTCAGGGGTTAACTATGGCTACACCTTC.

Ten or more counts support this clonotype. This chain joins TRBV6-5 and TRBJ1-2; 7 nucleotides agree with TRBD1. V gave up 4 bases and J gave up 2 bases; unmatched junction bases: 10. This CDR3 spans 16 amino acids. Germline CDR1 reads MNHEY; CDR2 reads SVGAGI. CDR3 loop: CASSLNRQGGNYGYTF. DNA for the CDR3: TGTGCCAGCAGTTTAAATCGACAGGGAGGCAACTATGGCTACACCTTC.

This rearrangement joins TRBV20-1 to TRBJ1-2; the D gene is possibly TRBD1 (5 bases). The germline V gene has CDR1 DFQATT and CDR2 SNEGSKA (reference sequence). The ends were cut back, 5 bases at V and 4 bases at J, with 17 bases in the middle. This CDR3 region has 14 residues. CDR3 nucleotides: TGCAGTGCTGGCTCGGGGACGGAGCCCTATGGCTACACCTTC. Protein sequence: CSAGSGTEPYGYTF.

This clonotype was counted many times. In DNA, the CDR3 is TGTGCCAGCAGTGAGATCGGGAACAGCCCTGAAGCTTTCTTT. It encodes CASSEIGNSPEAFF. The chain employs TRBV6-1 and TRBJ1-1; unclear D gene. This CDR3 is built from 14 residues. Germline V lookup: CDR1 MNHNS, CDR2 SASEGT. V dropped 3 bases and J dropped 6 bases, with 14 bases sitting between them.

This clonotype was observed a handful of times. The gene calls are TRBV6-1 and TRBJ1-1; D possibly corresponds to TRBD1 (5 bases). This CDR3 contains 13 residues. Deletions cut 8 bases from V and 10 bases from J, with 20 bases between. From germline, CDR1 is MNHNS and CDR2 SASEGT. CDR3 loop: CASQTVSPGPAFF. The CDR3 DNA follows: TGTGCCAGCCAAACCGTCTCCCCGGGGCCAGCTTTCTTT.

This clonotype was found many times. The gene calls are TRBV12-3 or TRBV12-4 and TRBJ1-4; D gene unclear. The CDR3 spans 16 residues. Trimming stripped 6 bases from V and 3 bases from J, with 17 bases between. In DNA, the CDR3 is TGTGCCAGCAGCCTCCCTGGGAGGGTCCCTAATGAAAAACTGTTTTTT. Translating gives CASSLPGRVPNEKLFF.

This clonotype came up many times. The chain uses TRBV7-8 and TRBJ2-7, with 10 bases aligning to TRBD2. Germline lookup yields CDR1 SGHVS and CDR2 FQNEAQ. V gave up 3 bases and J gave up 3 bases; unmatched junction bases: 5. This CDR3 contains 15 residues. In DNA, the CDR3 is TGTGCCAGCAGCTTGCGGCTAGCGGGAGTCTACGAGCAGTACTTC. Its translation: CASSLRLAGVYEQYF.

This clonotype was counted many times. The CDR3 DNA sequence: TGTGCCTGGAGTGAATGGGGGTTGGTTGGCTACACCTTC. It specifies CAWSEWGLVGYTF. The V call is TRBV30, the J call TRBJ1-2; possibly TRBD1 for D (5 bases). This CDR3 is 13 amino acids long. The germline CDR1 and CDR2 sequences are GTSNPN and SVGIG (reference sequence). The V and J ends lost 1 base and 7 bases respectively, with 13 bases between them.

This clonotype has ten or more counts. V is TRBV7-8 and J is TRBJ2-7; 13 bases are shared with TRBD2. Germline V CDR1 and CDR2: SGHVS, FQNEAQ. The length of the CDR3 is 18 residues. With 0 bases clipped from V and 5 bases from J, the junction kept 10 bases outside the gene matches. The CDR3 is CASSLARAGLAGPHEQYF. The CDR3 nucleotides read TGTGCCAGCAGCTTAGCGAGGGCGGGACTAGCGGGACCCCACGAGCAGTACTTC.

The chain joins TRBV11-3 to TRBJ1-4, with a weak D call TRBD1 (6 bases). CDR3 size: 13 residues. With 3 bases removed from V and 6 bases from J, the gap between germline ends came to 8 bases. Looked up from germline, CDR1 is SGHNT and CDR2 is YENEEA. CDR3 residues: CASSLWTDEKLFF. CDR3 nucleotides: TGTGCCAGCAGCTTGTGGACAGATGAAAAACTGTTTTTT.

This clonotype appeared a few times. The CDR3 coding sequence is TGTGCCAGCAGTTTTCTTCGGGGCGACCACTATGGCTACACCTTC. Encoded protein: CASSFLRGDHYGYTF. V is TRBV28 and J is TRBJ1-2; TRBD1 is a possible D gene (5 bases). Germline CDR1 and CDR2: MDHEN and SYDVKM. The CDR3 length is 15 residues. V gave up 3 bases and J gave up 3 bases, with 14 bases separating them.

Only a few counts were recorded for this clonotype. The chain has TRBV7-6 and TRBJ2-7, with 8 nucleotides matching TRBD1. Germline V gives CDR1 SGHVS, CDR2 FNYEAQ. The CDR3 covers 16 residues. Trimming at V came to 1 base and at J to 4 bases, leaving 9 bases not matched to a gene. DNA for the CDR3: TGTGCCAGCAGCTTAGGGGGTCAGGGGGCGCAGTACGAGCAGTACTTC. It codes for CASSLGGQGAQYEQYF.

The sample holds a few counts of this clonotype. CDR3 residues: CASSTDRGNQPQHF. CDR3 in DNA: TGTGCCAGCAGCACAGACAGGGGCAATCAGCCCCAGCATTTT. The J gene is TRBJ1-5, the V gene TRBV28; the match to TRBD1 covers 7 bases. The CDR3 is 14 residues long. V shed 6 bases, J shed 2 bases, and the junction held 4 bases outside the gene matches. CDR1 is MDHEN, CDR2 SYDVKM, per germline.

This clonotype was counted only a few times. The CDR3 is CATSERSTGNNEKLFF. In nucleotides, the CDR3 is TGTGCCACCAGTGAGAGATCGACAGGGAATAATGAAAAACTGTTTTTT. V gene TRBV24-1 combines with J gene TRBJ1-4; 7 bases agree with TRBD1. Germline trimming cut 4 bases from V and 4 bases from J; bases unmatched to any gene: 8. CDR3 size: 16 residues. CDR1 is KGHDR, CDR2 SFDVKD, per germline.

The chain couples TRBV7-9 to TRBJ2-1; D is unresolved. CDR1 SEHNR and CDR2 FQNEAQ come from the germline V gene (reference sequence). The CDR3 is made up of 13 amino acids. The germline V and J ends were trimmed by 3 bases and 4 bases, with 7 bases remaining between them. This CDR3 is CASSFGKYNEQFF. As DNA, the CDR3 is TGTGCCAGCAGCTTCGGCAAATACAATGAGCAGTTCTTC.

This clonotype was observed a handful of times. The V call is TRBV4-1, the J call TRBJ2-5; 7 nucleotides match TRBD1. The CDR3 loop spans 15 amino acids. V was pared by 2 bases and J by 1 base, with 4 bases of the junction left unmatched. CDR1 is MGHRA, CDR2 YSYEKL, per germline. CDR3 region: CASSQTGVFQETQYF. CDR3 coding DNA: TGCGCCAGCAGCCAAACAGGGGTGTTCCAAGAGACCCAGTACTTC.

This clonotype was counted at least ten times. The V call is TRBV2, the J call TRBJ1-2; no clear D. Trimming left V 6 bases short and J 8 bases short, with 16 bases between. Germline assignment: CDR1 SNHLY and CDR2 FYNNEI. The CDR3 contains 13 residues. The CDR3 DNA reads as TGTGCCAGCAGGACTGAACTATCGAGCGGCTACACCTTC. This codes for CASRTELSSGYTF.

This clonotype was detected a few times. The chain links TRBV7-2 to TRBJ1-4; D remains unclear. V shed 5 bases and J shed 5 bases, with 12 bases lying between them. Per the germline V gene, CDR1 is SGHTA and CDR2 is FQGNSA. The CDR3 runs 14 residues. The CDR3 nucleotides are TGTGCCAGCAGCCCCCCAGGAATCAATGAAAAACTGTTTTTT. Protein sequence: CASSPPGINEKLFF.